Presented here are 28 T cell receptor beta chains from one specimen sequenced in a study of blood T cell repertoires in COVID-19. The data were produced by immunoSEQ multiplex PCR, yet TCRdb's version contains in-frame clones alone and is incomplete. This repertoire shows fewer than 90,000 clones, around 84% found once; its top ten account for roughly 12%. Sequences were obtained from peripheral blood. The receptors originated from a human donor in a cohort sampled during active COVID-19.

This chain joins TRBV27 and TRBJ2-5, with D perhaps TRBD1 (6 bases). Trimming removed 5 bases from V and 1 base from J, with 14 bases in between. The germline CDR1 and CDR2 sequences are MNHEY and SMNVEV (reference sequence). The CDR3 length is 15 residues. Written as DNA, the CDR3 is TGTGCCAGCAGTCTACAGGGACGGGTCCAAGAGACCCAGTACTTC. Amino acid sequence: CASSLQGRVQETQYF.

This chain connects TRBV30 to TRBJ2-2; D is undetermined. The CDR3 totals 14 residues. In germline, CDR1 is GTSNPN, CDR2 SVGIG (reference sequence). V was shortened by 5 bases and J by 0 bases, with 10 bases between the two germline ends. The CDR3 here is CAWGRETNTGELFF. CDR3 nucleotide sequence: TGTGCCTGGGGCCGTGAGACGAACACCGGGGAGCTGTTTTTT.

This clone was seen only once. This chain joins TRBV6-5 and TRBJ2-7; D is uncertain. Germline CDR1 is MNHEY and CDR2 is SVGAGI. The V and J ends lost 5 bases and 6 bases respectively, with 14 bases between them. The CDR3 is 13 residues long. For the CDR3, the DNA is TGTGCCAGCAGTCTGGCCCGCTCCCTCGAGCAGTACTTC. Translation gives CASSLARSLEQYF.

CDR3 bases: TGTGCCAGCCGGGGGTACACCGGGGAGCTGTTTTTT. Translating gives CASRGYTGELFF. The chain is built from TRBV3-1 (or the pseudogene TRBV3-2) and TRBJ2-2; a possible D gene is TRBD2 (6 bases). The CDR3 extends over 12 amino acids. Trimming took 8 bases from V and 3 from J, leaving 7 bases between them. Germline lookup yields CDR1 LGHDT and CDR2 YNNKEL (reference sequence).

The chain has TRBV12-3 or TRBV12-4 and TRBJ2-7; TRBD1 agrees at 7 bases. J was trimmed by 5 bases and V by 9 bases; bases with no gene match: 10. CDR3 length: 13 amino acids. This CDR3 is CASGKTGSHEQYF. The CDR3 DNA reads as TGTGCCAGTGGGAAGACAGGGAGCCACGAGCAGTACTTC.

The V gene is TRBV7-8, the J gene TRBJ2-1; tentative D call: TRBD1 (5 bases). CDR3 size: 14 residues. Trimming removed 1 base from V and 4 bases from J, with 8 bases in between. Germline CDR1 is SGHVS and CDR2 is FQNEAQ. The CDR3 loop is CASSLVDSYNEQFF. CDR3 in DNA: TGTGCCAGCAGCTTAGTAGACAGTTACAATGAGCAGTTCTTC.

The chain is built from TRBV2 and TRBJ1-2, with 11 bases that match TRBD1. The CDR3 extends over 13 amino acids. Germline loops: CDR1 SNHLY, CDR2 FYNNEI. J gave up 5 bases and V 6 bases, and 2 bases lay outside the gene matches. The CDR3 here is CASRDRGPYGYTF. CDR3 coding DNA: TGTGCCAGCAGGGACAGGGGGCCATATGGCTACACCTTC.

The CDR3 DNA is TGTGCCAGCAGTGAGAGGGCAGGGGGCGGCTATGGCTACACCTTC. Translated, it gives CASSERAGGGYGYTF. V usage is TRBV6-4 and J usage is TRBJ1-2; 8 bases are shared with TRBD1. This CDR3 has 15 amino acids. J was trimmed by 4 bases and V by 3 bases; bases with no gene match: 7. In germline, CDR1 is MRHNA, CDR2 SNTAGT.

The chain uses TRBV19 and TRBJ1-1; the match to TRBD1 covers 8 bases. The CDR3 has 15 residues. Trimming at V came to 8 bases and at J to 0 bases, leaving 8 bases not matched to a gene. Germline V gene data show CDR1 as LNHDA and CDR2 as SQIVND (reference sequence). The CDR3 DNA reads as TGTGCCAGTCGGGCCCGGGGACAGGTGAACACTGAAGCTTTCTTT. Translation gives CASRARGQVNTEAFF.

This chain links TRBV5-8 with TRBJ1-1, with 7 bases identical to TRBD1. Germline values: CDR1 SGHTS, CDR2 YDEGEE. The V segment lost 2 bases and the J segment 8 bases; nucleotides outside the gene matches: 9. The CDR3 runs 14 residues. In DNA form, the CDR3 reads TGTGCCAGCAGCTTTTTGGACAGGCTTCGAGAAGCTTTCTTT. It translates to CASSFLDRLREAFF. Full variable domain (rest looked up from reference TRBV5-8 and TRBJ1-1): EAGVTQSPTHLIKTRGQQATLRCSPISGHTSVYWYQQALGLGLQFLLWYDEGEERNRGNFPPRFSGRQFPNYSSELNVNALELEDSALYLCASSFLDRLREAFFGQGTRLTVV.

This clone has just one count. J is TRBJ2-3 and V is TRBV5-5, with D possibly TRBD2 on 5 matching bases. There are 15 residues in the CDR3. The V and J ends lost 3 bases and 1 base respectively, with 12 bases between them. Germline V lookup: CDR1 SGHKS, CDR2 YYEKEE (reference sequence). The CDR3 nucleotides read TGTGCCAGCAGCTCATCGTTGCGGGGCACAGATACGCAGTATTTT. Residues: CASSSSLRGTDTQYF.

The chain combines TRBV6-5 with TRBJ1-1, with 8 nucleotides matching TRBD1. This CDR3 region has 11 residues. The V and J ends lost 5 bases and 12 bases, in that order; junction bases with no gene match: 5. Germline-derived CDR1 and CDR2 are MNHEY and SVGAGI. CDR3 coding DNA: TGTGCCAGCAGTCCCGGACAGGGATCTTTCTTT. Protein sequence: CASSPGQGSFF.

V is TRBV19 and J is TRBJ1-2; TRBD1 matches 8 bases. Trimming took 3 bases from V and 7 from J; bases not matched to a gene: 7. CDR1 and CDR2 (germline): LNHDA, SQIVND (reference sequence). CDR3 length equals 14 residues. The CDR3 here is CASSIPGGPLGYTF. The CDR3, as DNA: TGTGCCAGTAGTATCCCAGGGGGCCCACTTGGCTACACCTTC.

This chain joins TRBV4-2 and TRBJ1-1; perhaps TRBD1 as D (6 bases). This CDR3 contains 16 residues. Germline V gene sequence: CDR1 LGHNA, CDR2 YNFKEQ. The V end lost 3 bases, the J end lost 1 base, and 15 bases lay between the germline ends. The CDR3 nucleotides read TGTGCCAGCAGCCATGAACGGCAGGGGAAGAACACTGAAGCTTTCTTT. This codes for CASSHERQGKNTEAFF.

V and J are TRBV3-1 (or the pseudogene TRBV3-2) and TRBJ2-7; 10 bases are a match to TRBD1. Germline V CDR1 and CDR2: LGHDT, YNNKEL (reference sequence). The V gene end was trimmed by 3 bases and the J gene end by 6 bases; junction bases not matched to a gene: 5. The CDR3 runs 14 residues. In DNA form, the CDR3 reads TGTGCCAGCAGCCACGGGACAGGGGTAGTCGAGCAGTACTTC. Encoded protein: CASSHGTGVVEQYF.

V is TRBV7-9 and J is TRBJ1-1; D call uncertain. Germline V gene sequence: CDR1 SEHNR, CDR2 FQNEAQ (reference sequence). The CDR3 runs 14 residues. The V and J ends lost 0 bases and 11 bases respectively, with 16 bases between them. CDR3 in DNA: TGTGCCAGCAGCTTAGCGGAACCGACGTCTAGGGCTTTCTTT. Translation gives CASSLAEPTSRAFF.

The chain carries TRBV15 and TRBJ2-7, with D possibly matching TRBD1 (6 bases). The V end lost 1 base, the J end lost 6 bases, and 19 bases lay between the germline ends. This CDR3 comprises 16 residues. The V gene's germline CDR1 is LNHNV and CDR2 YYDKDF (reference sequence). CDR3 bases: TGTGCCACCAGCAGAGGGACAGTTGAGGCATATGCCGAGCAGTACTTC. It encodes CATSRGTVEAYAEQYF.

V gene TRBV11-2 combines with J gene TRBJ1-1; 7 bases match TRBD1. Germline CDR1 is SGHAT and CDR2 is FQNNGV. This CDR3 has 14 residues. With V trimmed by 4 bases and J by 3 bases, 5 bases remained unmatched. This chain's CDR3 is CASSSQGRYTEAFF. CDR3 bases: TGTGCCAGCAGCTCACAGGGGAGGTACACTGAAGCTTTCTTT.

This chain joins TRBV30 and TRBJ1-5; possible D gene TRBD1, 6 bases. CDR1 is GTSNPN and CDR2 is SVGIG in the germline V gene (reference sequence). The CDR3 spans 15 residues. With 3 bases removed from V and 3 bases from J, the gap between germline ends came to 15 bases. This CDR3 reads CAWRRGSSSNQPQHF. In DNA form, the CDR3 reads TGTGCCTGGAGAAGGGGGTCCTCTTCCAATCAGCCCCAGCATTTT.

The V and J genes are TRBV5-1 and TRBJ2-7; 8 bases map to TRBD1. Germline CDR1 SGHRS, CDR2 YFSETQ. There are 15 residues in the CDR3. J lost 2 bases, V lost 0 bases, and 4 bases had no gene match. CDR3 in amino acids: CASSLEQGETYEQYF. The CDR3 coding sequence is TGCGCCAGCAGCTTGGAACAGGGGGAAACCTACGAGCAGTACTTC.

In this sample, this clone turned up a few times. J is TRBJ1-1 and V is TRBV7-9; the D gene is possibly TRBD1 (5 bases). This CDR3 comprises 16 residues. The germline V and J ends were trimmed by 3 bases and 1 base, with 15 bases remaining between them. The germline V gene has CDR1 SEHNR and CDR2 FQNEAQ (reference sequence). The CDR3 spells CASSFRGGAENTEAFF. CDR3 in DNA: TGTGCCAGCAGCTTCCGCGGAGGGGCCGAGAACACTGAAGCTTTCTTT.

Here the CDR3 reads CASSTGTSGGVREQFF. CDR3 DNA sequence: TGCGCCAGCAGCACCGGGACTAGCGGGGGGGTTCGGGAGCAGTTCTTC. This chain connects TRBV5-1 to TRBJ2-1; 16 bases match TRBD2. The V gene's germline CDR1 is SGHRS and CDR2 YFSETQ. V dropped 4 bases and J dropped 10; count of bases not matched to a gene: 8. The CDR3 has 16 residues. Looking up the rest from reference TRBV5-1 and TRBJ2-1 gives the full variable domain: KAGVTQTPRYLIKTRGQQVTLSCSPISGHRSVSWYQQTPGQGLQFLFEYFSETQRNKGNFPGRFSGRQFSNSRSEMNVSTLELGDSALYLCASSTGTSGGVREQFFGPGTRLTVL.

The V gene is TRBV6-5, the J gene TRBJ1-1; D is unresolved. Deletions cut 6 bases from V and 9 bases from J, with 14 bases between. The V gene's germline CDR1 is MNHEY and CDR2 SVGAGI. The CDR3 spans 12 residues. The CDR3 sequence: CASSPSRSQAFF. CDR3 DNA sequence: TGTGCCAGCAGCCCGAGCCGATCCCAAGCTTTCTTT.

The chain combines TRBV2 with TRBJ1-3; tentative D call: TRBD1 (6 bases). The CDR3 totals 15 residues. Deletions cut 6 bases from V and 0 bases from J, with 12 bases between. Germline V gene data show CDR1 as SNHLY and CDR2 as FYNNEI. CDR3 bases: TGTGCCAGCAGCTACGGACAGACCTCTGGAAACACCATATATTTT. Amino acids: CASSYGQTSGNTIYF.

This clone occurred a few times. The chain joins TRBV5-1 to TRBJ1-1; D may be TRBD1 (6 bases). This CDR3 is 15 amino acids long. V lost 0 bases and J 5 bases, leaving 14 bases between the germline ends. Per the germline V gene, CDR1 is SGHRS and CDR2 is YFSETQ. CDR3 coding DNA: TGCGCCAGCAGCTTGGGGGGATACAGGGAGACTGAAGCTTTCTTT. This translates into CASSLGGYRETEAFF.

The chain has TRBV7-8 and TRBJ2-7; D is unresolved. This CDR3 is built from 13 residues. Germline-derived CDR1 and CDR2 are SGHVS and FQNEAQ. Trimming took off 5 bases at V and 1 base at J, with 9 bases between the two ends. In nucleotides, the CDR3 is TGTGCCAGCAGCATGCAGGATTCCTACGAGCAGTACTTC. Translation gives CASSMQDSYEQYF.

This chain connects TRBV6-5 to TRBJ2-7; 8 bases line up with TRBD1. CDR1 and CDR2 from the germline V gene are MNHEY and SVGAGI. The CDR3 totals 12 residues. CDR3 residues: CVSLDRENEQYF. For the CDR3, the DNA is TGTGTCTCCCTGGACAGGGAAAACGAGCAGTACTTC.

The V gene is TRBV5-6, the J gene TRBJ1-5, with a weak D call TRBD1 (5 bases). There are 16 residues in the CDR3. Germline CDR1 and CDR2: SGHDT and YYEEEE. The V end lost 3 bases, the J end lost 2 bases, and 15 bases lay between the germline ends. CDR3 in DNA: TGTGCCAGCAGCTCCTGGGGGGGACGGGGCAATCAGCCCCAGCATTTT. Protein sequence: CASSSWGGRGNQPQHF.